These T cell receptor beta chains were read from a single sample in a study of control samples from healthy donors and cancer patients. Clones were sequenced by immunoSEQ multiplex PCR, and TCRdb holds only the in-frame ones, with some missing. The data contain 100,000 to 150,000 clones, 87% of them singletons. The sample was blood. The receptors come from a man aged 35 to 55 in good health. Both conserved end residues are part of each CDR3. D genes are given only for firm matches. Clone size is not always given. Where it is, it says once, few, many or a class for expanded clones.

j_gene | d_gene | abundance | v_gene | CDR3aa | CDR3nt
TRBJ1-6 | NA | NA | TRBV7-2 | CASSLRDVGSPLHF | TGTGCCAGCAGCTTAAGGGACGTGGGTTCACCCCTCCACTTT
TRBJ1-1 | NA | once | TRBV20-1 | CSASGSTEAFF | TGCAGTGCTTCAGGTAGCACTGAAGCTTTCTTT
TRBJ2-2 | NA | NA | TRBV7-7 | CASSPRPGTGELFF | TGTGCCAGCAGCCCCCGACCCGGCACCGGGGAGCTGTTTTTT
TRBJ2-7 | NA | NA | TRBV5-1 | CASSSERAEMGEQYF | TGCGCCAGCAGCTCGGAGAGGGCTGAAATGGGGGAGCAGTACTTC
TRBJ1-4 | NA | NA | TRBV29-1 | CSGKVGSREKLFF | TGCAGCGGAAAAGTGGGGTCTCGGGAAAAACTGTTTTTT
TRBJ1-3 | TRBD1 | NA | TRBV3-1/TRBV3-2 | CASSQERDRGVRNTIYF | TGTGCCAGCAGCCAGGAGAGGGACAGGGGTGTACGAAACACCATATATTTT
TRBJ2-5 | NA | once | TRBV29-1 | CSAVKGGMGTQYF | TGCAGCGCCGTTAAGGGGGGGATGGGGACCCAGTACTTC
TRBJ1-5 | NA | NA | TRBV6-6 | CASKAQRGNQPQHF | TGTGCCAGTAAGGCCCAACGCGGCAATCAGCCCCAGCATTTT
TRBJ1-1 | NA | once | TRBV12-3/TRBV12-4 | CASSLTENTEAFF | TGTGCCAGCAGCTTGACAGAAAACACTGAAGCTTTCTTT
TRBJ1-3 | NA | NA | TRBV7-8 | CASSLVSGANGNTIYF | TGTGCCAGCAGCTTAGTGTCAGGGGCAAACGGAAACACCATATATTTT
TRBJ1-2 | NA | once | TRBV6-2/TRBV6-3 | CASSYSHRDGYTF | TGTGCCAGCAGTTATTCACACAGGGATGGCTACACCTTC
TRBJ1-2 | NA | NA | TRBV7-2 | CASSWTENYGYTF | TGTGCCAGCAGTTGGACAGAAAACTATGGCTACACCTTC
TRBJ2-3 | NA | NA | TRBV11-2 | CASSFKGPSFTDTQYF | TGTGCCAGCAGCTTCAAGGGACCTAGCTTCACAGATACGCAGTATTTT
TRBJ1-1 | NA | NA | TRBV11-3 | CASSRDRIRDAEAFF | TGTGCCAGCAGCCGAGACCGGATTCGAGACGCTGAAGCTTTCTTT
TRBJ2-5 | NA | NA | TRBV5-6 | CASRGNEGTYF | TGTGCCAGCAGGGGCAATGAGGGCACTTACTTC
TRBJ1-1 | NA | NA | TRBV20-1 | CSASLGSTEAFF | TGCAGTGCTAGTTTGGGGAGCACTGAAGCTTTCTTT
TRBJ2-6 | TRBD1 | NA | TRBV4-1 | CASSHPRTTGGFSGANVLTF | TGCGCCAGCAGCCATCCCCGGACTACAGGGGGATTCTCTGGGGCCAACGTCCTGACTTTC
TRBJ2-7 | NA | NA | TRBV25-1 | CASSGVDWDGFYEQYF | TGTGCCAGCAGTGGAGTAGACTGGGACGGTTTCTACGAGCAGTACTTC
TRBJ2-1 | NA | NA | TRBV7-2 | CASSFRESYNEQFF | TGTGCCAGCAGCTTCAGGGAATCCTACAATGAGCAGTTCTTC
TRBJ2-3 | TRBD2 | NA | TRBV18 | CASSPLRAGESTDTQYF | TGTGCCAGCTCACCATTAAGAGCGGGGGAGAGCACAGATACGCAGTATTTT
TRBJ2-1 | NA | once | TRBV9 | CASSARLYNEQFF | TGTGCCAGCAGCGCACGCTTGTACAATGAGCAGTTCTTC
TRBJ2-1 | TRBD2 | once | TRBV24-1 | CATSDLSGSSYNEQFF | TGTGCCACCAGTGACCTTAGCGGGAGCTCCTACAATGAGCAGTTCTTC
TRBJ1-2 | NA | NA | TRBV12-3/TRBV12-4 | CASTYSGGYTF | TGTGCCAGCACCTATTCAGGAGGCTACACCTTC
TRBJ2-2 | TRBD2 | NA | TRBV24-1 | CATSDLGRGGSTGELFF | TGTGCCACCAGTGATTTGGGGCGGGGGGGATCGACCGGGGAGCTGTTTTTT
TRBJ2-1 | TRBD1 | once | TRBV7-8 | CALGTGSYNEQFF | TGTGCACTCGGGACAGGGAGCTACAATGAGCAGTTCTTC
TRBJ2-7 | NA | NA | TRBV9 | CASSIGGPTPAHEQYF | TGTGCCAGCAGCATTGGGGGACCCACCCCGGCCCACGAGCAGTACTTC